This T cell receptor beta chain was sequenced for a study of blood T cells in healthy people across ages. Germline V gives CDR1 MNHEY, CDR2 SVGAGI. Deletions cut 2 bases from V and 4 bases from J, with 17 bases between. This CDR3 region has 17 residues. The second PCR ran about 6 to 11 cycles with a sample-barcoded 5' primer and J-beta primers. MiXCR, applied by TCRdb to the 5' RACE reads, yields one record per CDR3 protein. The repertoire consists of over 1,200,000 distinct CDR3 sequences, with roughly 64% occurring once and the leading ten covering 6.5% to 8.5%. About this clonotype: Its antigen remains unknown.

Broader study findings: Naive and antigen-experienced cells could not be conclusively compared, given unsorted PBMCs. Measured against age, TCR beta diversity per million T cells decreased in a roughly linear manner.

The TCR sequence derives from a man aged 18 to 30 in good health. The sequenced material came from blood. V usage is TRBV6-5 and J usage is TRBJ1-4; no firm D call. The CDR3 sequence: CASSYGKLGLSNEKLFF. For the CDR3, the DNA is TGTGCCAGCAGTTACGGGAAACTCGGTTTGAGTAATGAAAAACTGTTTTTT.